Below are 17 T cell receptor beta chains sequenced from a single sample in a study of blood T cell repertoires in COVID-19. Profiled with immunoSEQ multiplex PCR; TCRdb holds only in-frame clones, not every one. The profile shows about 110,000 clones, 60% to 80% of them singletons. The sequencing input was peripheral blood. These receptors all come from a woman older than 75 with active or convalescent COVID-19.

V gene TRBV25-1 combines with J gene TRBJ2-1; 7 positions agree with TRBD2. CDR1 and CDR2 (germline): MGHDK, SYGVNS. V shed 2 bases, J shed 0 bases, and the junction held 4 bases outside the gene matches. The CDR3 runs to 16 residues. CDR3 loop: CASSETRGSSYNEQFF. The CDR3, as DNA: TGTGCCAGCAGTGAAACGCGGGGGAGCTCCTACAATGAGCAGTTCTTC.

V usage is TRBV16 and J usage is TRBJ2-7; maybe TRBD1 (6 bases). Trimming took 3 bases from V and 1 from J, leaving 10 bases between them. Looked up from germline, CDR1 is KGHSY and CDR2 is FQNENV. This CDR3 has 14 amino acids. CDR3 sequence (DNA): TGTGCCAGCAGCCAGCTGGACAGATCCTACGAGCAGTACTTC. Amino acids: CASSQLDRSYEQYF.

This clone has a handful of counts. The chain has TRBV4-3 and TRBJ1-6; possible D gene TRBD1, 6 bases. Germline CDR1 reads LGHNA; CDR2 reads YSLEER. This CDR3 has 18 amino acids. Trimming removed 0 bases at V and 9 bases at J, with 21 bases between. CDR3 protein: CASSQDRGLTAPGSPLHF. The CDR3 nucleotides are TGCGCCAGCAGCCAAGATAGGGGGTTGACAGCCCCTGGTTCACCCCTCCACTTT.

This clone was recorded a few times. V is TRBV4-1 and J is TRBJ2-1, with a weak D call TRBD2 (5 bases). The CDR3 consists of 14 residues. Germline V gene sequence: CDR1 MGHRA, CDR2 YSYEKL. The V and J ends lost 1 base and 10 bases respectively, with 14 bases between them. CDR3 loop: CASSQAWLAQEQFF. As DNA, the CDR3 is TGCGCCAGCAGCCAAGCCTGGCTAGCTCAGGAGCAGTTCTTC.

This clone was detected once. The V gene is TRBV13, the J gene TRBJ2-3; 8 nucleotides agree with TRBD2. V gave up 5 bases and J gave up 8 bases; unmatched junction bases: 9. The CDR3 runs to 14 residues. Germline CDR1 and CDR2: PRHDT and FYEKMQ (reference sequence). CDR3 in amino acids: CASSRAGAGLTQYF. The CDR3 DNA sequence: TGTGCCAGCAGCCGAGCGGGAGCAGGGCTTACGCAGTATTTT.

The rearrangement joins TRBV7-9 to TRBJ2-4; TRBD2 is a possible D gene (7 bases). The germline V gene has CDR1 SEHNR and CDR2 FQNEAQ (reference sequence). The CDR3 spans 18 residues. Trimming removed 4 bases from V and 1 base from J, with 20 bases in between. This CDR3 reads CASSSLDGGHGAKNIQYF. The CDR3 nucleotides read TGTGCCAGCAGCTCCCTTGACGGGGGGCATGGGGCCAAAAACATTCAGTACTTC.

The V and J genes are TRBV14 and TRBJ2-6; possible D gene TRBD1, 5 bases. With 4 bases removed from V and 0 bases from J, the gap between germline ends came to 13 bases. The germline V gene encodes CDR1 SGHDN and CDR2 FVKESK. The CDR3 has 17 residues. CDR3 in amino acids: CASSPFGQPSGANVLTF. Written as DNA, the CDR3 is TGTGCCAGCAGCCCCTTTGGACAACCCTCTGGGGCCAACGTCCTGACTTTC.

The V call is TRBV5-1, the J call TRBJ1-1; D is possibly TRBD1 (5 bases). The V end was cut by 3 bases, the J end by 1 base, with 16 bases between. The CDR3 has 16 residues. Per the germline V gene, CDR1 is SGHRS and CDR2 is YFSETQ. CDR3 coding DNA: TGCGCCAGCAGCTGGAGACATACAGGACCGAACACTGAAGCTTTCTTT. This sequence encodes CASSWRHTGPNTEAFF. Full variable domain (outside the CDR3, taken from reference TRBV5-1 and TRBJ1-1): KAGVTQTPRYLIKTRGQQVTLSCSPISGHRSVSWYQQTPGQGLQFLFEYFSETQRNKGNFPGRFSGRQFSNSRSEMNVSTLELGDSALYLCASSWRHTGPNTEAFFGQGTRLTVV.

V is TRBV11-2 and J is TRBJ2-3; 7 nucleotides line up with TRBD2. Unmatched junction bases numbered 10, after V lost 2 bases and J lost 5 bases. Germline V lookup: CDR1 SGHAT, CDR2 FQNNGV. The CDR3 spans 16 residues. The CDR3 sequence: CASSLLAAGVRDTQYF. The DNA of the CDR3 is TGTGCCAGCAGCTTATTAGCGGCGGGAGTTAGAGATACGCAGTATTTT.

This clone was recorded once. The chain carries TRBV27 and TRBJ2-1; TRBD2 matches 11 bases. This CDR3 has 17 residues. CDR1 is MNHEY, CDR2 SMNVEV, per germline (reference sequence). With V trimmed by 0 bases and J by 8 bases, 9 bases remained unmatched. CDR3 sequence: CASSLSFPSLAGDEQFF. The CDR3 nucleotides are TGTGCCAGCAGTTTATCGTTCCCATCACTAGCGGGAGATGAGCAGTTCTTC.

This chain joins TRBV6-6 and TRBJ1-3, with 7 nucleotides matching TRBD1. The CDR3 is 15 residues long. V dropped 5 bases and J dropped 1; count of bases not matched to a gene: 5. Germline CDR1 reads MNHNY; CDR2 reads SVGAGI (reference sequence). CDR3 region: CASSTPQGSGNTIYF. For the CDR3, the DNA is TGTGCCAGCAGTACCCCACAGGGGTCTGGAAACACCATATATTTT.

This clone occurred a few times. The V gene is TRBV3-1 (or the pseudogene TRBV3-2), the J gene TRBJ2-2, with 9 bases fitting TRBD2. Unmatched junction bases numbered 2, after V lost 3 bases and J lost 3 bases. Germline V gene lookup returns CDR1 LGHDT and CDR2 YNNKEL (reference sequence). The CDR3 is made up of 15 amino acids. CDR3: CASSQREGDTGELFF. The CDR3 coding sequence is TGTGCCAGCAGCCAGCGGGAGGGGGACACCGGGGAGCTGTTTTTT.

The chain recombines TRBV5-1 with TRBJ1-2, with no clear D. V lost 0 bases and J 0 bases, leaving 3 bases between the germline ends. Germline V gene sequence: CDR1 SGHRS, CDR2 YFSETQ. The CDR3 extends over 13 amino acids. The CDR3 here is CASSLDSNYGYTF. CDR3 in DNA: TGCGCCAGCAGCTTGGACTCTAACTATGGCTACACCTTC.

This clone was recorded once. CDR3 nucleotide sequence: TGCGCCAGCAGCTCCCGGACAGGGGGTGGCTACACCTTC. Translated, it gives CASSSRTGGGYTF. This chain joins TRBV5-1 and TRBJ1-2; TRBD1 matches 10 bases. The CDR3 consists of 13 residues. The ends lost 3 bases at V and 7 bases at J; junction bases unmatched: 3. Germline V gene lookup returns CDR1 SGHRS and CDR2 YFSETQ.

The V and J genes are TRBV7-2 and TRBJ1-1; possibly TRBD1 for D (5 bases). The CDR3 totals 13 residues. Germline values: CDR1 SGHTA, CDR2 FQGNSA. The V end lost 3 bases, the J end lost 1 base, and 6 bases lay between the germline ends. CDR3 bases: TGTGCCAGCAGCTTCCAGGGGAACACTGAAGCTTTCTTT. As protein: CASSFQGNTEAFF.

On this clone itself: At one of its ends the junction is not consistent with the germline gene, which may arise from a read error. The V call is TRBV7-3, the J call TRBJ2-1, with 8 bases aligning to TRBD2. The CDR3 spans 17 residues. Germline CDR1 is SGHTA and CDR2 is FQGTGA. The chain's CDR3 is CASSLTGTRGSYNEQFF. CDR3 DNA sequence: TGTGCCAGCAGCCTAACCGGGACTAGAGGCTCCTACAATGAGCAGTTCTTC.

The V call is TRBV7-2, the J call TRBJ1-2; TRBD1 is a possible D gene (6 bases). There are 13 residues in the CDR3. CDR1 SGHTA and CDR2 FQGNSA come from the germline V gene. V was pared by 5 bases and J by 4 bases, with 11 bases between. CDR3 loop: CASSAGTTYGYTF. In nucleotides, the CDR3 is TGTGCCAGCAGCGCCGGGACAACCTATGGCTACACCTTC.